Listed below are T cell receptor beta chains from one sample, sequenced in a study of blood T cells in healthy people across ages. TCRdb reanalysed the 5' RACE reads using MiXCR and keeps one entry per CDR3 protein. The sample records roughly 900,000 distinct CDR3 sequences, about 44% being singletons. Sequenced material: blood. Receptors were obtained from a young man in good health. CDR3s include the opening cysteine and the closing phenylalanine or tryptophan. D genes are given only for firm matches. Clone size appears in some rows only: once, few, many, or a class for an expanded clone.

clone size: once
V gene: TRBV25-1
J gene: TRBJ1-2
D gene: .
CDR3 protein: CASSDPSGRGDYGYTF
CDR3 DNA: TGTGCCAGCAGTGACCCTTCCGGGAGGGGCGACTATGGCTACACCTTC

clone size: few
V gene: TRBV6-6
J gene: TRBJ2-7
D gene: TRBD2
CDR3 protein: CASSPERGGNYEQYF
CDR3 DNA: TGTGCCAGCAGCCCCGAACGGGGGGGGAACTACGAGCAGTACTTC

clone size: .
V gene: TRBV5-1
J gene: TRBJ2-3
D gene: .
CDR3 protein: CASSLASDPNTDAQYF
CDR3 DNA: TGCGCCAGCAGCTTGGCAAGCGACCCCAACACAGATGCGCAGTATTTT

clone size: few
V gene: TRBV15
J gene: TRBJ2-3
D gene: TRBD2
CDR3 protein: CATSELAGGRTDTQYF
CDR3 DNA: TGTGCCACCAGCGAACTAGCGGGGGGGCGGACAGATACGCAGTATTTT

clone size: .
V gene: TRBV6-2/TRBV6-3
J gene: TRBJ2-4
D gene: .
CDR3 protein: CASSYPLDGGENIQYF
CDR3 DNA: TGTGCCAGCAGTTACCCACTGGACGGTGGGGAAAACATTCAGTACTTC

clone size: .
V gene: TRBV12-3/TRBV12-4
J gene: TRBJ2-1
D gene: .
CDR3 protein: CASSLAVLSYNEQFF
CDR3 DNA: TGTGCCAGCAGTTTGGCCGTTCTCTCCTACAATGAGCAGTTCTTC

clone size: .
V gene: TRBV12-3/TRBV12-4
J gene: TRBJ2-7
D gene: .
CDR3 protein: CASSAASDYEQYF
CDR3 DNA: TGTGCCAGCAGTGCTGCCAGTGACTACGAGCAGTACTTC

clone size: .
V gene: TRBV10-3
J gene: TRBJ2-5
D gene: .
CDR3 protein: CAYKPILDSDEQYF
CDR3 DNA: TGTGCCTACAAGCCCATACTAGACTCAGATGAGCAGTACTTC

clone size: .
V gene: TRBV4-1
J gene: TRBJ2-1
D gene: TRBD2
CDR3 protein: CASSQASGTSGHNEQFF
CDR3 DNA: TGCGCCAGCAGCCAAGCCTCCGGGACTAGCGGGCACAATGAGCAGTTCTTC

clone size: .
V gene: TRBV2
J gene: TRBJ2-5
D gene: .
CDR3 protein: CASSDIGTEEQETQYF
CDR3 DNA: TGTGCCAGCAGTGATATCGGAACAGAGGAACAAGAGACCCAGTACTTC

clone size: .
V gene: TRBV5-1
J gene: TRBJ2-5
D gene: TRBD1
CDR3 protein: CASSFGQGVQETQYF
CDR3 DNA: TGCGCCAGCAGCTTTGGACAGGGAGTACAAGAGACCCAGTACTTC

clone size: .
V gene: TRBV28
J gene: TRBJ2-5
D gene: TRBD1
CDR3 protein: CASSFPQGAQTQYF
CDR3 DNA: TGTGCCAGCAGTTTCCCTCAGGGGGCGCAGACCCAGTACTTC

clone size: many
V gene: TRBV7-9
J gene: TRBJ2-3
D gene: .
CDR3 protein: CASSLDGGPNTDTQYF
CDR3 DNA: TGTGCCAGCAGCTTAGATGGGGGCCCAAACACAGATACGCAGTATTTT

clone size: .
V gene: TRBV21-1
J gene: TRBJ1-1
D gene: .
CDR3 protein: CASTRERRFMNTEAFF
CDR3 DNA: TGTGCCAGCACCCGGGAGAGACGGTTTATGAACACTGAAGCTTTCTTT

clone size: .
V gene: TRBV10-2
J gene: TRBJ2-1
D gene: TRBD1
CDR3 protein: CASSETRGPDEQFF
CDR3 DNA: TGCGCCAGCAGTGAGACCAGGGGGCCCGATGAGCAGTTCTTC

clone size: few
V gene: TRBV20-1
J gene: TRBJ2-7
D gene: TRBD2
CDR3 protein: CSAREARGGLTYEQYF
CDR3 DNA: TGCAGTGCTAGAGAAGCCCGCGGGGGTTTAACCTACGAGCAGTACTTC

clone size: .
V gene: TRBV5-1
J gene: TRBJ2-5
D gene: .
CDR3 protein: CASSLAVGVQETQYF
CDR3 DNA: TGCGCCAGCAGCTTGGCCGTGGGGGTACAAGAGACCCAGTACTTC

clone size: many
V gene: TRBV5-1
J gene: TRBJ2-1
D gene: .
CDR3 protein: CASSSAGSYNEQFF
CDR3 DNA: TGCGCCAGCAGCTCGGCCGGCTCCTACAATGAGCAGTTCTTC

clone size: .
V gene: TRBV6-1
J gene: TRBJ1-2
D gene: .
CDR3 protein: CASSLEPSPSYGYTF
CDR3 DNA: TGTGCCAGCAGTCTCGAACCAAGCCCCTCCTATGGCTACACCTTC

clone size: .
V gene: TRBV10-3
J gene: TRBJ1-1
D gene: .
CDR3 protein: CAIRSILRETEAFF
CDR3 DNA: TGTGCCATCAGATCGATCTTAAGGGAGACTGAAGCTTTCTTT

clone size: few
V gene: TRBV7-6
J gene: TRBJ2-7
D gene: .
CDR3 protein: CASSLIDNEQYF
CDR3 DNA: TGTGCCAGCAGCTTAATAGATAACGAGCAGTACTTC

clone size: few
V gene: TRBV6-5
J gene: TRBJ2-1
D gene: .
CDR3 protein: CASSYSTAGGGEQFF
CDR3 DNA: TGTGCCAGCAGTTACTCGACGGCCGGGGGAGGTGAGCAGTTCTTC

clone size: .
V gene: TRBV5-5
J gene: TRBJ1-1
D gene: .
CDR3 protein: CASRPRREGTEAFF
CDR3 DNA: TGTGCCAGCCGCCCCAGGCGGGAGGGTACTGAAGCTTTCTTT

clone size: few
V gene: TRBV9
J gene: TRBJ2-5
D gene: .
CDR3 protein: CASKDDQETQYF
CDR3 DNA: TGTGCCAGCAAGGATGATCAAGAGACCCAGTACTTC